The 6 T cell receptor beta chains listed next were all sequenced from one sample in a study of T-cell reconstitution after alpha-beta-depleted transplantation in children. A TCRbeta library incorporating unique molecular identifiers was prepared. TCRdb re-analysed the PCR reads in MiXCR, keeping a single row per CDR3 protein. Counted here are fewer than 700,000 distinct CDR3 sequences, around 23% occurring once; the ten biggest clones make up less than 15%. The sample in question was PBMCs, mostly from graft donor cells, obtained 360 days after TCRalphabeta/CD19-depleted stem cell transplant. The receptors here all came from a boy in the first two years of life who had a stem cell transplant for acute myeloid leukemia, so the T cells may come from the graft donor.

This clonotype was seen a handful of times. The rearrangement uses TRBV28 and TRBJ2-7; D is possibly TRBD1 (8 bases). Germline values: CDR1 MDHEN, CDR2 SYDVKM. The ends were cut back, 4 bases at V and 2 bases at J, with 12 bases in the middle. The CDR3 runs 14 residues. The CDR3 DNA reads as TGTGCCAGCAGTTCCACAGGGGGGGCCTACGAGCAGTACGTC. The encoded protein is CASSSTGGAYEQYV.

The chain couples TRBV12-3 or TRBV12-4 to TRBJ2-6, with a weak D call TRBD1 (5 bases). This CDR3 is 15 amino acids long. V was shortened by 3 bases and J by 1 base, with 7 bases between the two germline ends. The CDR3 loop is CASSFSGSGANVLTF. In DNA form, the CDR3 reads TGTGCCAGCAGTTTTTCAGGGTCTGGGGCCAACGTCCTGACTTTC.

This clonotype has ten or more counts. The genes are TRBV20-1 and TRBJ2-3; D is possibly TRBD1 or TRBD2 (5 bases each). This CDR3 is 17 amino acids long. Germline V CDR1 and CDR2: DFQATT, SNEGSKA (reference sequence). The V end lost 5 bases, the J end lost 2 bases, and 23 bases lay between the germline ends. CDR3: CSAPTILLVGDTDTQYF. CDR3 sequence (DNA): TGCAGTGCTCCTACTATCCTACTAGTGGGGGACACAGATACGCAGTATTTT.

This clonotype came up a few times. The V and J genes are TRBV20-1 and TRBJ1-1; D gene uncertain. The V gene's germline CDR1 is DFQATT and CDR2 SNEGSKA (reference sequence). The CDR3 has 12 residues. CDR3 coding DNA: TGCAGGGTTGGCACAATCAACACTGAAGCTTTCTTT. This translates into CRVGTINTEAFF.

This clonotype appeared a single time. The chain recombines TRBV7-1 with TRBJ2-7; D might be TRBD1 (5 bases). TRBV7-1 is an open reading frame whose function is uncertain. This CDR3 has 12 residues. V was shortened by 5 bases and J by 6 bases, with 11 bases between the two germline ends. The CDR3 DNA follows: TGTGCCAGCAGCACCCCTAGGGGCGAGCAGTACTTC. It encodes CASSTPRGEQYF.

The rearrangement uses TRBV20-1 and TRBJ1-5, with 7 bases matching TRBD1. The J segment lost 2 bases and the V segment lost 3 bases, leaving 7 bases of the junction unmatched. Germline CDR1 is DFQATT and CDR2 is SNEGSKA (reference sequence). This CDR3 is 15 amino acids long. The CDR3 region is CSARGQPFGNQPQHF. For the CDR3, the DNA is TGCAGTGCTAGGGGACAGCCCTTTGGCAATCAGCCCCAGCATTTT.